These 29 T cell receptor beta chains share one sample of origin, sequenced in a study of shared clonotypes between healthy human individuals. Measured with immunoSEQ multiplex PCR; TCRdb has only the in-frame clones, and not every one. Of roughly 2 million clones listed, roughly 94% are singletons. As defined, naive CD8 cells were CD45RO-negative and positively selected for CCR7, with terminally differentiated effector memory CD45RA+ cells excluded. Sequenced sample: naive CD8+ T cells sorted from blood. The receptor set was obtained from a man aged 18-30 years in good health.

This chain connects TRBV4-1 to TRBJ2-1; 7 bases map to TRBD2. CDR1 MGHRA and CDR2 YSYEKL come from the germline V gene. The CDR3 spans 17 residues. With 0 bases clipped from V and 5 bases from J, the junction kept 10 bases outside the gene matches. The CDR3 region has the DNA TGCGCCAGCAGCCAAGATAGTTGGCCTAGCGGCGACAATGAGCAGTTCTTC. The encoded protein is CASSQDSWPSGDNEQFF.

This chain connects TRBV4-1 to TRBJ1-4, with a possible D match to TRBD1 (5 bases). The CDR3 covers 16 residues. Germline V gene sequence: CDR1 MGHRA, CDR2 YSYEKL. Between the trimmed V and J ends, which lost 3 bases and 3 bases, there was a span of 14 bases. The CDR3 nucleotides read TGCGCCAGCAGCCATCCCTGGGGGTCCGCTAATGAAAAACTGTTTTTT. Protein sequence: CASSHPWGSANEKLFF.

The chain recombines TRBV7-9 with TRBJ2-7; 8 bases map to TRBD1. The CDR3 sequence is 14 residues long. CDR1 is SEHNR, CDR2 FQNEAQ, per germline (reference sequence). The V and J ends lost 5 bases and 5 bases, in that order; junction bases with no gene match: 8. The CDR3 region is CASSNPDRAHEQYF. The CDR3 DNA follows: TGTGCCAGCAGCAACCCGGACAGGGCTCACGAGCAGTACTTC.

This chain connects TRBV4-1 to TRBJ1-6; TRBD1 might be the D (6 bases). Germline V gene data show CDR1 as MGHRA and CDR2 as YSYEKL. Trimming left V 4 bases short and J 9 bases short, with 10 bases between. The CDR3 covers 13 residues. CDR3 loop: CASSPGEGSPLHF. CDR3 DNA: TGCGCCAGCAGCCCAGGGGAGGGTTCACCCCTCCACTTT.

The rearrangement joins TRBV27 to TRBJ2-2, with 12 bases aligning to TRBD2. This CDR3 comprises 16 residues. Germline loops: CDR1 MNHEY, CDR2 SMNVEV (reference sequence). The trim removed 4 bases at V and 0 bases at J, leaving 0 bases unmatched. The CDR3 protein is CASSSSGGANTGELFF. DNA for the CDR3: TGTGCCAGCAGTTCTAGCGGGGGGGCGAACACCGGGGAGCTGTTTTTT.

V gene TRBV25-1 combines with J gene TRBJ1-6, with D perhaps matching TRBD1 (5 bases). Per the germline V gene, CDR1 is MGHDK and CDR2 is SYGVNS. The V and J ends lost 8 bases and 4 bases respectively, with 12 bases between them. The CDR3 has 14 amino acids. This CDR3 reads CASGDGGYNSPLHF. CDR3 sequence (DNA): TGTGCCAGCGGGGACGGGGGGTATAATTCACCCCTCCACTTT.

In regard to this clone: Other nucleotide sequences from this sample produce the same CDR3. The V and J genes are TRBV9 and TRBJ1-1, with D unclear. The V end was cut by 2 bases, the J end by 1 base, with 6 bases between. Germline loops: CDR1 SGDLS, CDR2 YYNGEE. There are 13 residues in the CDR3. The CDR3 nucleotides read TGTGCCAGCAGCGTTGTCTCGAACACTGAAGCTTTCTTT. Translation gives CASSVVSNTEAFF.

J is TRBJ2-3 and V is TRBV7-9; D is ambiguous. The CDR3 is 17 amino acids. Trimming took off 3 bases at V and 2 bases at J, with 18 bases between the two ends. The germline gives CDR1 SEHNR, CDR2 FQNEAQ (reference sequence). The DNA for the CDR3 is TGTGCCAGCAGCTTGGGCCCTAGTGCACCCGACACAGATACGCAGTATTTT. It yields the protein CASSLGPSAPDTDTQYF.

V usage is TRBV19 and J usage is TRBJ2-2; 14 nucleotides line up with TRBD2. The CDR3 has 18 amino acids. The V gene's germline CDR1 is LNHDA and CDR2 SQIVND (reference sequence). V gave up 4 bases and J gave up 6 bases; unmatched junction bases: 10. The CDR3 DNA reads as TGTGCCAGTAGTACCACGGGACTAGCGGGAGTAGTGGCCGGGGAGCTGTTTTTT. Amino acids: CASSTTGLAGVVAGELFF. The full variable domain, completed using reference TRBV19 and TRBJ2-2, is DGGITQSPKYLFRKEGQNVTLSCEQNLNHDAMYWYRQDPGQGLRLIYYSQIVNDFQKGDIAEGYSVSREKKESFPLTVTSAQKNPTAFYLCASSTTGLAGVVAGELFFGEGSRLTVL.

This clone was observed a single time. This chain connects TRBV7-9 to TRBJ2-2, with D tentatively TRBD1 (6 bases). The CDR3 has 16 amino acids. Germline CDR1 SEHNR, CDR2 FQNEAQ (reference sequence). V lost 2 bases and J lost 1, with 11 bases in between. The CDR3 region has the DNA TGTGCCAGCAGCTTAATCTCGACAGGGAACACCGGGGAGCTGTTTTTT. Translation gives CASSLISTGNTGELFF.

The chain recombines TRBV18 with TRBJ2-3; D is ambiguous. The CDR3 loop spans 13 amino acids. Germline V gene lookup returns CDR1 KGHSH and CDR2 LQKENI. With 4 bases removed from V and 2 bases from J, the gap between germline ends came to 7 bases. CDR3 DNA: TGTGCCAGCTCACGAATATACACAGATACGCAGTATTTT. This gives the protein CASSRIYTDTQYF.

The chain combines TRBV10-2 with TRBJ1-6, with a weak D call TRBD1 (5 bases). The V and J ends lost 2 bases and 9 bases respectively, with 14 bases between them. The germline V gene has CDR1 WSHSY and CDR2 SAAADI. The CDR3 is 15 amino acids. As DNA, the CDR3 is TGCGCCAGCAGTGAGGACAGCCACGGGACTTCACCCCTCCACTTT. Translating it yields CASSEDSHGTSPLHF.

V is TRBV27 and J is TRBJ1-6; D is undetermined. Trimming took off 5 bases at V and 3 bases at J, with 5 bases between the two ends. CDR1 is MNHEY, CDR2 SMNVEV, per germline (reference sequence). CDR3 length: 13 amino acids. CDR3 DNA sequence: TGTGCCAGCAGTGTTTTCTATAATTCACCCCTCCACTTT. This encodes CASSVFYNSPLHF.

This chain links TRBV28 with TRBJ1-5, with unresolved D. Trimming took off 2 bases at V and 3 bases at J, with 8 bases between the two ends. Germline V CDR1 and CDR2: MDHEN, SYDVKM. This CDR3 spans 14 amino acids. The DNA of the CDR3 is TGTGCCAGCAGTTTAATGGCAGCCAATCAGCCCCAGCATTTT. It yields the protein CASSLMAANQPQHF.

The chain uses TRBV11-2 and TRBJ2-1, with D perhaps matching TRBD2 (6 bases). Germline-derived CDR1 and CDR2 are SGHAT and FQNNGV. The CDR3 totals 17 residues. V was clipped by 0 bases and J by 0 bases, with 12 bases between them. Here the CDR3 DNA reads TGTGCCAGCAGCTTAGAGGGCGGGGCGAGCTCCTACAATGAGCAGTTCTTC. This gives the protein CASSLEGGASSYNEQFF.

This chain links TRBV5-1 with TRBJ2-3, with 8 bases matching TRBD1. Germline CDR1 and CDR2: SGHRS and YFSETQ. Germline trimming cut 4 bases from V and 10 bases from J; bases unmatched to any gene: 8. This CDR3 has 13 residues. In DNA, the CDR3 is TGCGCCAGCAGCGAACCGACAGGGGATCCGCAGTATTTT. This sequence encodes CASSEPTGDPQYF. Variable domain in full (rest from reference TRBV5-1 and TRBJ2-3): KAGVTQTPRYLIKTRGQQVTLSCSPISGHRSVSWYQQTPGQGLQFLFEYFSETQRNKGNFPGRFSGRQFSNSRSEMNVSTLELGDSALYLCASSEPTGDPQYFGPGTRLTVL.

This clone came up a few times. The gene calls are TRBV19 and TRBJ2-1; 7 bases fit TRBD1. The CDR3 is 15 residues long. In germline, CDR1 is LNHDA, CDR2 SQIVND (reference sequence). Trimming cost V 3 bases and J 0 bases; bases outside gene matches: 2. CDR3 protein: CASSMDRSSYNEQFF. As DNA, the CDR3 is TGTGCCAGTAGTATGGACAGGAGCTCCTACAATGAGCAGTTCTTC.

The chain carries TRBV5-6 and TRBJ2-7, with 8 bases lining up with TRBD1. The CDR3 has 17 residues. J gave up 3 bases and V 4 bases, and 15 bases lay outside the gene matches. Germline loops: CDR1 SGHDT, CDR2 YYEEEE. In DNA form, the CDR3 reads TGTGCCAGCAGCCCGTGGACAGGGCCCAGCAAATTCTACGAGCAGTACTTC. It translates to CASSPWTGPSKFYEQYF.

This clone has just a few counts. This chain uses TRBV6-5 with TRBJ1-1; D remains unclear. V gave up 2 bases and J gave up 4 bases, with 8 bases separating them. This CDR3 comprises 13 residues. CDR1 and CDR2 (germline): MNHEY, SVGAGI. CDR3 sequence reads: CASSYGYGTEAFF. CDR3 in DNA: TGTGCCAGCAGTTACGGGTACGGCACTGAAGCTTTCTTT.

The chain carries TRBV28 and TRBJ2-5; D call uncertain. Germline V gene lookup returns CDR1 MDHEN and CDR2 SYDVKM. Between the trimmed V and J ends, which lost 5 bases and 0 bases, there was a span of 19 bases. The CDR3 runs to 17 residues. CDR3 nucleotides: TGTGCCAGCAGTATCAGGAGCGAATCCGTGTACCAAGAGACCCAGTACTTC. It encodes CASSIRSESVYQETQYF.

The J gene is TRBJ1-6, the V gene TRBV5-4, with TRBD1 matching 10 bases. V was pared by 3 bases and J by 8 bases, with 5 bases of the junction left unmatched. Per germline, CDR1 SGHNT and CDR2 YYREEE (reference sequence). The length of the CDR3 is 15 residues. CDR3 coding DNA: TGTGCCAGCAGCTCCGCTGGACAGGGGGATTCACCCCTCCACTTT. It codes for CASSSAGQGDSPLHF.

V and J are TRBV5-1 and TRBJ1-1; possible D gene TRBD1, 5 bases. Germline CDR1 is SGHRS and CDR2 is YFSETQ. CDR3 length equals 15 residues. The V and J ends lost 0 bases and 5 bases respectively, with 14 bases between them. In nucleotides, the CDR3 is TGCGCCAGCAGCTTGGGGGCAGGGACGGGAACTGAAGCTTTCTTT. It encodes CASSLGAGTGTEAFF.

CDR3 sequence (DNA): TGTGCCAGCAGTCCACTAGCGGGGGTAGTCACCGGGGAGCTGTTTTTT. Its protein product is CASSPLAGVVTGELFF. The chain joins TRBV27 to TRBJ2-2; TRBD2 matches at 11 bases. Trimming at V came to 5 bases and at J to 4 bases, leaving 6 bases not matched to a gene. The CDR3 runs 16 residues. CDR1 and CDR2 from the germline V gene are MNHEY and SMNVEV (reference sequence).

Only one count was recorded for this clone. V and J are TRBV7-9 and TRBJ2-1; D perhaps matches TRBD1 (6 bases). Germline V gene sequence: CDR1 SEHNR, CDR2 FQNEAQ (reference sequence). With 5 bases removed from V and 4 bases from J, the gap between germline ends came to 12 bases. This CDR3 comprises 14 residues. DNA for the CDR3: TGTGCCAGCAGCCCCGCTACAGGGTACAATGAGCAGTTCTTC. Protein sequence: CASSPATGYNEQFF.

In DNA, the CDR3 is TGCAGCGCTACCTTTAGGGTCCCAAGACTTAATGAAAAACTGTTTTTT. It translates to CSATFRVPRLNEKLFF. The chain employs TRBV29-1 and TRBJ1-4, with D unresolved. The CDR3 extends over 16 amino acids. Per the germline V gene, CDR1 is SQVTM and CDR2 is ANQGSEA. Trimming pared 7 bases from V and 4 bases from J, leaving 22 bases between.

The table lists this clone with a count of one. This chain links TRBV2 with TRBJ2-7; D perhaps matches TRBD2 (8 bases). Germline CDR1 is SNHLY and CDR2 is FYNNEI. The CDR3 sequence is 18 residues long. Trimming pared 4 bases from V and 2 bases from J, leaving 24 bases between. The CDR3 here is CASSGGTEHTSGAYEQYF. CDR3 DNA sequence: TGTGCCAGCAGTGGCGGGACAGAGCATACTAGCGGAGCCTACGAGCAGTACTTC.

As concerns this clone: This sample includes further DNA sequences coding for the same CDR3. This chain links TRBV20-1 with TRBJ2-3; D unresolved. The CDR3 runs to 10 residues. Germline loops: CDR1 DFQATT, CDR2 SNEGSKA (reference sequence). Between the trimmed V and J ends, which lost 5 bases and 2 bases, there was a span of 2 bases. In nucleotides, the CDR3 is TGCAGTGCTCTCACAGATACGCAGTATTTT. The encoded protein is CSALTDTQYF.

The V gene is TRBV5-4, the J gene TRBJ2-5; 8 bases match TRBD2. This CDR3 is built from 15 residues. V trimming: 2 bases; J trimming: 3 bases; junction bases outside the gene matches: 6. Germline-derived CDR1 and CDR2 are SGHNT and YYREEE (reference sequence). The CDR3 sequence is CASSFYGGAKETQYF. CDR3 bases: TGTGCCAGCAGCTTCTACGGGGGGGCCAAAGAGACCCAGTACTTC.

The V gene is TRBV2, the J gene TRBJ2-5, with 12 bases fitting TRBD1. In germline, CDR1 is SNHLY, CDR2 FYNNEI. The length of the CDR3 is 15 residues. The junction had 6 bases not matched to a gene; V was cut back by 5 bases and J by 5 bases. The CDR3 DNA sequence: TGTGCCAGCAGTTTCCGGGACAGGGGGCTGGAGACCCAGTACTTC. Translating gives CASSFRDRGLETQYF. Full variable domain (rest looked up from reference TRBV2 and TRBJ2-5): EPEVTQTPSHQVTQMGQEVILRCVPISNHLYFYWYRQILGQKVEFLVSFYNNEISEKSEIFDDQFSVERPDGSNFTLKIRSTKLEDSAMYFCASSFRDRGLETQYFGPGTRLLVL.